The clone carrying this T cell receptor (beta chain) has a count of ten or more. V shed 6 bases and J shed 3 bases, with 8 bases lying between them. CDR3 length equals 11 residues. Per germline, CDR1 GTSNPN and CDR2 SVGIG (reference sequence). Using 10 ml of fresh peripheral blood, PBMCs were prepared. These data are taken from a study of T cells in Graves' hyperthyroidism and ophthalmopathy. Across the study: Blood from the periphery was taken at initial diagnosis, before any treatment.

The CDR3 regions of TCR beta were amplified from RNA transcripts. HTBI primers were employed in a first-round RT-PCR of the TCR CDR3. MiXCR was run by TCRdb on the multiplex PCR reads, yielding one entry per CDR3 protein. The data show 250,000 to 300,000 distinct CDR3 sequences, 10% to 15% seen once. The chain employs TRBV30 and TRBJ2-5; D remains ambiguous. Sequenced input: blood. This receptor was identified in a woman aged 25 to 39 with Graves' hyperthyroidism that later progressed to Graves' ophthalmopathy. CDR3 sequence: CACQPKETQYF. CDR3 sequence (DNA): TGTGCCTGCCAACCGAAAGAGACCCAGTACTTC.